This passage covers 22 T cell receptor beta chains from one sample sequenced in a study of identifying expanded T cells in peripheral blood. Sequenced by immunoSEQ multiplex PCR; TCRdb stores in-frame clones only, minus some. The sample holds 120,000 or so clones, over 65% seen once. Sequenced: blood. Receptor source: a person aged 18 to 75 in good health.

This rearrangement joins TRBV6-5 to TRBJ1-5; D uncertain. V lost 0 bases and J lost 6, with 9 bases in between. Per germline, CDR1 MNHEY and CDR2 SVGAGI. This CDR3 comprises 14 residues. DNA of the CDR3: TGTGCCAGCAGTTACTCGGGTGGGTCTCAGCCCCAGCATTTT. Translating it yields CASSYSGGSQPQHF.

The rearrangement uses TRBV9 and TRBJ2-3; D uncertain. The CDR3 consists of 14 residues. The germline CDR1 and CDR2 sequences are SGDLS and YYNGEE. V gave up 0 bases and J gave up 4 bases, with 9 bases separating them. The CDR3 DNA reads TGTGCCAGCAGCGTAGGTAATAGAGCAGATACGCAGTATTTT. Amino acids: CASSVGNRADTQYF.

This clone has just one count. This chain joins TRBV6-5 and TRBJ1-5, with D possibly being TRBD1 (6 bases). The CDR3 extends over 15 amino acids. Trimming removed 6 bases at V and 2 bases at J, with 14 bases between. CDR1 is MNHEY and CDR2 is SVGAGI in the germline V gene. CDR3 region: CASSRGQSGNQPQHF. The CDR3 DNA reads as TGTGCCAGCAGCCGCGGACAGTCCGGCAATCAGCCCCAGCATTTT.

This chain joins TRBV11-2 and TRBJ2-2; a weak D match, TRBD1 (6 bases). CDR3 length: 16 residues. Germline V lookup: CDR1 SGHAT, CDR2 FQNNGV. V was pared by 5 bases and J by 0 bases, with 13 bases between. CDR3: CASSPLQGPNTGELFF. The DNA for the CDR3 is TGTGCCAGCAGCCCCCTCCAGGGGCCGAACACCGGGGAGCTGTTTTTT.

The DNA for the CDR3 is TGTGCCAGCAGTAAAGGGACCGCAGGGTCGCCCCAGCATTTT. This sequence encodes CASSKGTAGSPQHF. The chain couples TRBV6-6 to TRBJ1-5, with D possibly matching TRBD1 (5 bases). The CDR3 is 14 amino acids. V was trimmed by 5 bases and J by 9 bases, leaving 17 bases between them. Germline V CDR1 and CDR2: MNHNY, SVGAGI (reference sequence).

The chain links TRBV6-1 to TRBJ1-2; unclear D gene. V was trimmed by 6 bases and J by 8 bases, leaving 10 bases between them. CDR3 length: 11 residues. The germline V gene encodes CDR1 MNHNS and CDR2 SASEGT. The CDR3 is CASRNSGGYTF. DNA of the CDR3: TGTGCCAGCAGGAACAGCGGAGGCTACACCTTC.

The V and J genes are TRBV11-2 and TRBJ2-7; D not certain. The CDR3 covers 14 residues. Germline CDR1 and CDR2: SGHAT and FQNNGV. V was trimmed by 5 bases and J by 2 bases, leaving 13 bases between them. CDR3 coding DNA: TGTGCCAGCAGCCCACAGTCCGGAGCCTACGAGCAGTACTTC. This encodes CASSPQSGAYEQYF.

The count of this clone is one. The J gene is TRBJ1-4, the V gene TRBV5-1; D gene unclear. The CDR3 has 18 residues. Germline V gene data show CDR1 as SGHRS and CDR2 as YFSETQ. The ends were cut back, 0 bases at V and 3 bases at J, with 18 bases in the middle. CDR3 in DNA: TGCGCCAGCAGCTTGGGGTCAGTTAGGTTGGCACCTAATGAAAAACTGTTTTTT. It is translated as CASSLGSVRLAPNEKLFF.

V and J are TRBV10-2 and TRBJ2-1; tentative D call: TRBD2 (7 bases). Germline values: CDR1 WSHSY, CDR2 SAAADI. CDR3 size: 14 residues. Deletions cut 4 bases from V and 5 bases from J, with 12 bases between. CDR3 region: CASSGRGGHNEQFF. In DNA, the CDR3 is TGCGCCAGCAGTGGGAGGGGGGGACACAATGAGCAGTTCTTC.

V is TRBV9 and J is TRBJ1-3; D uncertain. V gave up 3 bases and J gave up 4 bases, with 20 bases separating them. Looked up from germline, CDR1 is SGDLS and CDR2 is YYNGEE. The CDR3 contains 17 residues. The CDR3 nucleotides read TGTGCCAGCAGCGCCGGTGGTCTCCGGAACAGCGGAAACACCATATATTTT. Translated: CASSAGGLRNSGNTIYF.

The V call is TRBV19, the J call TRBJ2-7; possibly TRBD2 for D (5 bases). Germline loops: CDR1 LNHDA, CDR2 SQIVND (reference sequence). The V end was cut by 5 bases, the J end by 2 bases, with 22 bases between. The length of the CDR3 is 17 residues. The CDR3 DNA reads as TGTGCCAGTAGTCTTCGATGGACGGGAACCTTTACCTACGAGCAGTACTTC. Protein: CASSLRWTGTFTYEQYF.

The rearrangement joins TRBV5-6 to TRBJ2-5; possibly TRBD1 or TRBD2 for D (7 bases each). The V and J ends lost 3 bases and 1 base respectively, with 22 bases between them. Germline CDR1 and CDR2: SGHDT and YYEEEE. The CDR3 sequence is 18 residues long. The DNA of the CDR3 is TGTGCCAGCAGCTCAAGACAGGGAGGGCTGCCTACCCAAGAGACCCAGTACTTC. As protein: CASSSRQGGLPTQETQYF.

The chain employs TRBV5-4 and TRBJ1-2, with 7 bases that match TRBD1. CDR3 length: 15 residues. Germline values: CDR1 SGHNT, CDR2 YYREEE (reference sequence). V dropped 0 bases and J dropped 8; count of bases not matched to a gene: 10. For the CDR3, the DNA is TGTGCCAGCAGCTTGGCCGGGACAGTGACGTTGGGCTACACCTTC. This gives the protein CASSLAGTVTLGYTF.

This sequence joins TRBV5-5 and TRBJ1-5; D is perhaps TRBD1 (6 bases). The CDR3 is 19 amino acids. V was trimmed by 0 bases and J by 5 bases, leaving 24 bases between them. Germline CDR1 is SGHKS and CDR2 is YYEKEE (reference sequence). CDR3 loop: CASSLVWGEGEWGDQPQHF. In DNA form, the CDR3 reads TGTGCCAGCAGCTTGGTTTGGGGTGAGGGGGAATGGGGAGATCAGCCCCAGCATTTT.

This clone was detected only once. The CDR3 protein is CATSSRPGHYGYEQYF. In DNA, the CDR3 is TGTGCCACCAGCAGTCGACCGGGACACTACGGCTACGAGCAGTACTTC. J is TRBJ2-7 and V is TRBV15, with D possibly being TRBD1 (6 bases). The CDR3 extends over 16 amino acids. CDR1 and CDR2 (germline): LNHNV, YYDKDF (reference sequence). Trimming took off 3 bases at V and 3 bases at J, with 18 bases between the two ends.

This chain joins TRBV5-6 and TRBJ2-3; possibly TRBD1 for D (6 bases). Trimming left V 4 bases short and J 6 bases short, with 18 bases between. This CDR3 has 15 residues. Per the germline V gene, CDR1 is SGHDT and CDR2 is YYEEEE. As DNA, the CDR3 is TGTGCCAGCAGCAATTCAGGGGCGAGGTGGGATACGCAGTATTTT. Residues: CASSNSGARWDTQYF.

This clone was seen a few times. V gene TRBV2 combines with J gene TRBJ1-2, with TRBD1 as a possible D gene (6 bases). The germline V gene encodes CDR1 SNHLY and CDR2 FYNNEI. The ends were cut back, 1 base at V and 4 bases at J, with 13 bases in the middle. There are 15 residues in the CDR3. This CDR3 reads CASSEEGGASYGYTF. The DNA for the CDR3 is TGTGCCAGCAGTGAAGAGGGGGGGGCTAGCTATGGCTACACCTTC. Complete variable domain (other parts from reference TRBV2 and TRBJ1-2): EPEVTQTPSHQVTQMGQEVILRCVPISNHLYFYWYRQILGQKVEFLVSFYNNEISEKSEIFDDQFSVERPDGSNFTLKIRSTKLEDSAMYFCASSEEGGASYGYTFGSGTRLTVV.

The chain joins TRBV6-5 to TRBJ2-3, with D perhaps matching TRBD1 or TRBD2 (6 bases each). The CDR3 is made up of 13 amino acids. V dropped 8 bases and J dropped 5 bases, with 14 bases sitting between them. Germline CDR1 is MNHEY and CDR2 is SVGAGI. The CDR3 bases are TGTGCCAGCTTCAACGGGGGCGGAGATACGCAGTATTTT. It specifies CASFNGGGDTQYF.

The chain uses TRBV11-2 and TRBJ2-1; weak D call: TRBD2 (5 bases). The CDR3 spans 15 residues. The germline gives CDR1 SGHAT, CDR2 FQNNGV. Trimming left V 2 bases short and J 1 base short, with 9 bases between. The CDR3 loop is CASSLLTSSYNEQFF. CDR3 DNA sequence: TGTGCCAGCAGCTTACTAACTAGTTCCTACAATGAGCAGTTCTTC. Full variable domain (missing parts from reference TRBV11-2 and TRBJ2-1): EAGVAQSPRYKIIEKRQSVAFWCNPISGHATLYWYQQILGQGPKLLIQFQNNGVVDDSQLPKDRFSAERLKGVDSTLKIQPAKLEDSAVYLCASSLLTSSYNEQFFGPGTRLTVL.

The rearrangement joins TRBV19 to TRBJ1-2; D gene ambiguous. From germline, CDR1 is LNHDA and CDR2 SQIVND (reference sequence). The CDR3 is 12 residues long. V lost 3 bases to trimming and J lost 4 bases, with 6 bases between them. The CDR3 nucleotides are TGTGCCAGTAGTATGCTGCCCTATGGCTACACCTTC. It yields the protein CASSMLPYGYTF. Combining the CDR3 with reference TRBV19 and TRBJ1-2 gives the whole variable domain DGGITQSPKYLFRKEGQNVTLSCEQNLNHDAMYWYRQDPGQGLRLIYYSQIVNDFQKGDIAEGYSVSREKKESFPLTVTSAQKNPTAFYLCASSMLPYGYTFGSGTRLTVV.

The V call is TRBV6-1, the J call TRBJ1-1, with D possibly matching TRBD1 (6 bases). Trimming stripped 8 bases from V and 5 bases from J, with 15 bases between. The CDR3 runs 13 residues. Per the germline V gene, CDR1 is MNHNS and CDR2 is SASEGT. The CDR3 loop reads CASGLQGITEAFF. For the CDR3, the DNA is TGTGCCAGCGGACTACAGGGAATAACTGAAGCTTTCTTT.

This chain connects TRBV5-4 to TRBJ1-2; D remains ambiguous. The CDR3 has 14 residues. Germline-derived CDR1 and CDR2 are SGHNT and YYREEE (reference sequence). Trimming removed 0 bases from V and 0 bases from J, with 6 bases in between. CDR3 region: CASSLEGANYGYTF. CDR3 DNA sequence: TGTGCCAGCAGCTTGGAGGGTGCTAACTATGGCTACACCTTC.